This T cell receptor (beta chain) comes out of a study of blood T cell repertoires in COVID-19. The overall study: Whether acute or convalescent, the COVID-19 samples came from the United States, Italy and Spain. PBMCs, B-cell-depleted T cells, or T cells were the source of the cDNA or gDNA that made up the material.

Germline V gene lookup returns CDR1 SGHNT and CDR2 YYREEE (reference sequence). This CDR3 is 14 amino acids long. V was pared by 4 bases and J by 1 base, with 11 bases between. Authors' analysis steps: Nucleated cell number was recorded as an estimate derived from reference gene primer amplification. The repertoire was sequenced with immunoSEQ multiplex PCR; TCRdb's copy has only in-frame clones and lacks some. V and J calls and clone size are as listed in that table; D and trimming were resolved from the DNA. The table lists hundreds of thousands of clones, more than 70% of them singletons. Enrollment of patients from Seattle took place during active infection, with longitudinal follow-up.

The gene calls are TRBV5-4 and TRBJ1-1; D gene ambiguous. The sequenced material came from peripheral blood. This TCR derives from a woman in her forties or fifties with COVID-19, enrolled during active disease. DNA for the CDR3: TGTGCCAGCAGCGGAGGACCCCCGAACACTGAAGCTTTCTTT. Its translation is CASSGGPPNTEAFF.